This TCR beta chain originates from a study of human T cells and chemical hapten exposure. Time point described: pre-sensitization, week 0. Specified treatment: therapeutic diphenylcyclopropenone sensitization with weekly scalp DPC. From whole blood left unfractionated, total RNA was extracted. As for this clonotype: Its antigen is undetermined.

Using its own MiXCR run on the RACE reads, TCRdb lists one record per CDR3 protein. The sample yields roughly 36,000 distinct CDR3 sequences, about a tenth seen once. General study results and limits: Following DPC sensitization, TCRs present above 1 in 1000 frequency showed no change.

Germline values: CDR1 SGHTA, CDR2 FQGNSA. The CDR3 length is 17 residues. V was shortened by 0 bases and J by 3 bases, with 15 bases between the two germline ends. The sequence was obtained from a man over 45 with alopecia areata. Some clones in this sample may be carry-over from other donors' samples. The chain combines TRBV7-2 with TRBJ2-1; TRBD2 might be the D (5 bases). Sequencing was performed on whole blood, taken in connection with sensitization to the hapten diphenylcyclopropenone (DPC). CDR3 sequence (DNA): TGTGCCAGCAGCTTAGCGGCAGGAGGTGCCCTCTACAATGAGCAGTTCTTC. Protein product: CASSLAAGGALYNEQFF.